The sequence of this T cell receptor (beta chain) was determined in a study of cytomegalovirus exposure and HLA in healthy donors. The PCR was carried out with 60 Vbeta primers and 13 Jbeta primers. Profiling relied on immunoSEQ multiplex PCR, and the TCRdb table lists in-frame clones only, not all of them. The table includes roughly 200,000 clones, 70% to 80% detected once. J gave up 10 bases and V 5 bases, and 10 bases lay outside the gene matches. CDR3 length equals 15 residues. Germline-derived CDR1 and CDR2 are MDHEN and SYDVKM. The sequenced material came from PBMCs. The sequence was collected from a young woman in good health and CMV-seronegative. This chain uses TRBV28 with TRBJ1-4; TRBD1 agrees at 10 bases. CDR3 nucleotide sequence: TGTGCCAGCAGTCCGGGCGGGACAGGGGACGTAAAACTGTTTTTT. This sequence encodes CASSPGGTGDVKLFF.